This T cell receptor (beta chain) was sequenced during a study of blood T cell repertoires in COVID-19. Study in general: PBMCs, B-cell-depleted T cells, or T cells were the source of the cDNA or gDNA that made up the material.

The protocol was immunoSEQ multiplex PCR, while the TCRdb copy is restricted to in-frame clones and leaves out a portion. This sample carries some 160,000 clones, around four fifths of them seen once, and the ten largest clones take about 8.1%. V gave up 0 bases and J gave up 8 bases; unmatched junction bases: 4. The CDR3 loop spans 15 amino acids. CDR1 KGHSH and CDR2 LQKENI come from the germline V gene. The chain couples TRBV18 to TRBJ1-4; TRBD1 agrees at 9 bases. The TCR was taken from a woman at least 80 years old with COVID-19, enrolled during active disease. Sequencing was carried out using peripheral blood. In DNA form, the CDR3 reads TGTGCCAGCTCACCACCGGGACAGGGTGGCGAAAAACTGTTTTTT. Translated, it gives CASSPPGQGGEKLFF.